These T cell receptor beta chains were read from a single sample in a study of blood T cell repertoires in COVID-19. The assay was immunoSEQ multiplex PCR, and TCRdb's table has in-frame clones only and misses some. The table shows 150,000 to 200,000 clones, with around four fifths occurring only once. Material for sequencing was peripheral blood. These receptors all come from a man aged 35 to 55 who had recovered from COVID-19. Each CDR3 is given with its conserved first and last residue. The order of the fields is V gene, J gene, clone size, D gene, CDR3 DNA, CDR3 protein. D genes are given only for firm matches. Size is stated for part of the rows, as once, few or many counts, or as a class when the clone is expanded.

V gene: TRBV7-6
J gene: TRBJ2-7
clone size: .
D gene: TRBD1
CDR3 DNA: TGTGCCAGCAGCGTCGGGACAGGGCTAGTCTACGAGCAGTACTTC
CDR3 protein: CASSVGTGLVYEQYF

V gene: TRBV7-9
J gene: TRBJ1-1
clone size: .
D gene: .
CDR3 DNA: TGTGCCAGCAGCCGGGGCGGGGGGACTGAAGCTTTCTTT
CDR3 protein: CASSRGGGTEAFF

V gene: TRBV19
J gene: TRBJ1-2
clone size: .
D gene: TRBD1
CDR3 DNA: TGTGCCAGTAGTTCAATACAGGGGAACTATGGCTACACCTTC
CDR3 protein: CASSSIQGNYGYTF

V gene: TRBV10-3
J gene: TRBJ2-3
clone size: once
D gene: TRBD2
CDR3 DNA: TGTGCCATCAGTGAGACTAGCGGGAGCAAAGATACGCAGTATTTT
CDR3 protein: CAISETSGSKDTQYF

V gene: TRBV11-3
J gene: TRBJ2-3
clone size: once
D gene: .
CDR3 DNA: TGTGCCAGCAGCTTAGGTGGGCAAGCCTTCGCTAGCACAGATACGCAGTATTTT
CDR3 protein: CASSLGGQAFASTDTQYF

V gene: TRBV6-1
J gene: TRBJ2-7
clone size: once
D gene: TRBD1
CDR3 DNA: TGTGCCAGCAGTGAAGCAGTTGGGGACAGGGGACTCGAGCAGTACTTC
CDR3 protein: CASSEAVGDRGLEQYF

V gene: TRBV4-1
J gene: TRBJ2-6
clone size: .
D gene: TRBD1
CDR3 DNA: TGCGCCAGCAGACCGACAGGGTGGGCCAACGTCCTGACTTTC
CDR3 protein: CASRPTGWANVLTF

V gene: TRBV12-5
J gene: TRBJ2-3
clone size: .
D gene: .
CDR3 DNA: TGTGCTAGTGGTTCCGGGACTAGCACAGATACGCAGTATTTT
CDR3 protein: CASGSGTSTDTQYF

V gene: TRBV7-6
J gene: TRBJ2-2
clone size: .
D gene: TRBD2
CDR3 DNA: TGTGCCAGCAGCTTACGGCTAGCGGGGGGACTGGTCGGGGAGCTGTTTTTT
CDR3 protein: CASSLRLAGGLVGELFF

V gene: TRBV7-2
J gene: TRBJ2-3
clone size: .
D gene: .
CDR3 DNA: TGTGCCAGCAGCTTTAGCGGCCCCAGCACAGATACGCAGTATTTT
CDR3 protein: CASSFSGPSTDTQYF

V gene: TRBV28
J gene: TRBJ2-7
clone size: few
D gene: TRBD1
CDR3 DNA: TGTGCCAGCAGTTTAGGGACAGGTTATTACCAGCAGTACTTC
CDR3 protein: CASSLGTGYYQQYF

V gene: TRBV9
J gene: TRBJ2-2
clone size: few
D gene: .
CDR3 DNA: TGTGCCAGCAGCGTAGCGACTAACGGGGAGCTGTTTTTT
CDR3 protein: CASSVATNGELFF

V gene: TRBV6-5
J gene: TRBJ2-1
clone size: .
D gene: TRBD1
CDR3 DNA: TGTGCCAGCAGCGTGGACAGGCCTTACAATGAGCAGTTCTTC
CDR3 protein: CASSVDRPYNEQFF

V gene: TRBV6-5
J gene: TRBJ2-1
clone size: .
D gene: .
CDR3 DNA: TGTGCCAGCACCAATGGTGAGGGGGCCTACAATGAGCAGTTCTTC
CDR3 protein: CASTNGEGAYNEQFF

V gene: TRBV4-3
J gene: TRBJ2-3
clone size: .
D gene: .
CDR3 DNA: TGCGCCAGCAGCCATGGGTGGGTGAGTGAGGCGCAGTATTTT
CDR3 protein: CASSHGWVSEAQYF

V gene: TRBV30
J gene: TRBJ1-4
clone size: .
D gene: .
CDR3 DNA: TGTGCCTGGAGTGTCAGGTCAACTAATGAAAAACTGTTTTTT
CDR3 protein: CAWSVRSTNEKLFF

V gene: TRBV10-3
J gene: TRBJ2-7
clone size: many
D gene: TRBD2
CDR3 DNA: TGTGCCATCCAGCGGGAGGGCCGCGAGCAGTACTTC
CDR3 protein: CAIQREGREQYF

V gene: TRBV9
J gene: TRBJ2-1
clone size: .
D gene: TRBD2
CDR3 DNA: TGTGCCAGCAGCGTATGGGACGGGCTAGCGGGAGTCCGGGAGCAGTTCTTC
CDR3 protein: CASSVWDGLAGVREQFF

V gene: TRBV7-2
J gene: TRBJ2-2
clone size: few
D gene: TRBD2
CDR3 DNA: TGTGCCAGCAGACTAGCGGGAGGGCTCACCGGGGAGCTGTTTTTT
CDR3 protein: CASRLAGGLTGELFF

V gene: TRBV27
J gene: TRBJ1-6
clone size: .
D gene: .
CDR3 DNA: TGTGCCAGCAGTTTATTGGGGAGCTCCTATAATTCACCCCTCCACTTT
CDR3 protein: CASSLLGSSYNSPLHF

V gene: TRBV4-1
J gene: TRBJ2-2
clone size: .
D gene: TRBD2
CDR3 DNA: TGCGCCAGCAGCGGCACTCATAGGACTAGCGGGAGTAGGGCCGGGGAGCTGTTTTTT
CDR3 protein: CASSGTHRTSGSRAGELFF

V gene: TRBV7-2
J gene: TRBJ2-5
clone size: .
D gene: TRBD2
CDR3 DNA: TGTGCCAGCAGCTTACAACTAGCGGGGGGGTACCAAGAGACCCAGTACTTC
CDR3 protein: CASSLQLAGGYQETQYF

V gene: TRBV11-3
J gene: TRBJ1-1
clone size: .
D gene: .
CDR3 DNA: TGTGCCAGCAGCCTTTCGAACACTGAAGCTTTCTTT
CDR3 protein: CASSLSNTEAFF

V gene: TRBV2
J gene: TRBJ2-3
clone size: once
D gene: TRBD2
CDR3 DNA: TGTGCCAGCAGTACTATAGCGGGAGGGTCGAGAGATACGCAGTATTTT
CDR3 protein: CASSTIAGGSRDTQYF

V gene: TRBV7-3
J gene: TRBJ2-1
clone size: .
D gene: TRBD2
CDR3 DNA: TGTGCCAGCAGCTTAAACGTGGCGGGAGTTGGTGGGCAGTTCTTC
CDR3 protein: CASSLNVAGVGGQFF

V gene: TRBV6-6
J gene: TRBJ2-3
clone size: .
D gene: .
CDR3 DNA: TGTGCCAGCAGTTACTCGTCGGATACGCAGTATTTT
CDR3 protein: CASSYSSDTQYF

V gene: TRBV6-1
J gene: TRBJ2-7
clone size: .
D gene: .
CDR3 DNA: TGTGCCAGCAGTGAAGAACCCGGGTCCCCCAACGAGCAGTACTTC
CDR3 protein: CASSEEPGSPNEQYF

V gene: TRBV6-5
J gene: TRBJ2-5
clone size: .
D gene: TRBD2
CDR3 DNA: TGTGCCAGCAGTAACCAGACTAGCGGGAAAGAGACCCAGTACTTC
CDR3 protein: CASSNQTSGKETQYF

V gene: TRBV4-2
J gene: TRBJ2-7
clone size: .
D gene: TRBD2
CDR3 DNA: TGTGCCAGCAGCCAGGCTACTAGCGGGTTGTCCTACGAGCAGTACTTC
CDR3 protein: CASSQATSGLSYEQYF

V gene: TRBV7-2
J gene: TRBJ2-2
clone size: .
D gene: .
CDR3 DNA: TGTGCCAGCAGCTTAGACAGTGAGAACGGGGAGCTGTTTTTT
CDR3 protein: CASSLDSENGELFF

V gene: TRBV27
J gene: TRBJ2-1
clone size: .
D gene: .
CDR3 DNA: TGTGCCAGCAGTTGGACTACCAACAATGAGCAGTTCTTC
CDR3 protein: CASSWTTNNEQFF

V gene: TRBV6-2/TRBV6-3
J gene: TRBJ1-1
clone size: .
D gene: .
CDR3 DNA: TGTGCCAGCAGCCTCATAGTCCGCCCAGCTTTCTTT
CDR3 protein: CASSLIVRPAFF

V gene: TRBV6-2/TRBV6-3
J gene: TRBJ2-7
clone size: .
D gene: TRBD2
CDR3 DNA: TGTGCCAGCAGTTACGGCGGGAGCGGCTACGAGCAGTACTTC
CDR3 protein: CASSYGGSGYEQYF

V gene: TRBV9
J gene: TRBJ2-2
clone size: .
D gene: TRBD2
CDR3 DNA: TGTGCCAGCAGCGTAGGACCGAGCGGGGACTACACCGGGGAGCTGTTTTTT
CDR3 protein: CASSVGPSGDYTGELFF

V gene: TRBV4-2
J gene: TRBJ2-2
clone size: .
D gene: .
CDR3 DNA: TGTGCCAGCAGCCCACCTTGGATCTCTAGGGGTGGGACCGGGGAGCTGTTTTTT
CDR3 protein: CASSPPWISRGGTGELFF

V gene: TRBV10-3
J gene: TRBJ2-2
clone size: .
D gene: .
CDR3 DNA: TGTGCCATCAGCTCTACAGATAACGCGAACACCGGGGAGCTGTTTTTT
CDR3 protein: CAISSTDNANTGELFF

V gene: TRBV19
J gene: TRBJ2-7
clone size: .
D gene: TRBD1
CDR3 DNA: TGTGCCAGTAAAAAGGGACAGGGGATGGTCGAGCAGTACTTC
CDR3 protein: CASKKGQGMVEQYF

V gene: TRBV28
J gene: TRBJ2-3
clone size: .
D gene: TRBD1
CDR3 DNA: TGTGCCAGCTATGACAGGGGCCCGCAGTATTTT
CDR3 protein: CASYDRGPQYF

V gene: TRBV7-9
J gene: TRBJ2-3
clone size: .
D gene: TRBD1
CDR3 DNA: TGTGCCAGCAGCGTGACAGGGGACAGGGGTACAGATACGCAGTATTTT
CDR3 protein: CASSVTGDRGTDTQYF

V gene: TRBV7-9
J gene: TRBJ1-1
clone size: .
D gene: .
CDR3 DNA: TGTGCCAGCAGCTTAGGCAGGGTTGAAGCTTTCTTT
CDR3 protein: CASSLGRVEAFF

V gene: TRBV15
J gene: TRBJ2-1
clone size: .
D gene: TRBD2
CDR3 DNA: TGTGCCACCAGCAGAGATCGGGGGGACCGGTTAAATGAGCAGTTCTTC
CDR3 protein: CATSRDRGDRLNEQFF

V gene: TRBV29-1
J gene: TRBJ2-1
clone size: .
D gene: .
CDR3 DNA: TGCAGCATTTCGGACAATGAGCAGTTCTTC
CDR3 protein: CSISDNEQFF

V gene: TRBV19
J gene: TRBJ1-3
clone size: .
D gene: TRBD1
CDR3 DNA: TGTGCCAGTAGTATAGCCTCGACAGGGACTGGAAACACCATATATTTT
CDR3 protein: CASSIASTGTGNTIYF

V gene: TRBV12-3/TRBV12-4
J gene: TRBJ2-7
clone size: few
D gene: .
CDR3 DNA: TGTGCCAGCAGTTTAATAGAGCACGAGCAGTACTTC
CDR3 protein: CASSLIEHEQYF

V gene: TRBV7-2
J gene: TRBJ2-7
clone size: .
D gene: TRBD1
CDR3 DNA: TGTGCCAGCAGCTTAGCGGGACAGGGGGCCTCCTACGAGCAGTACTTC
CDR3 protein: CASSLAGQGASYEQYF

V gene: TRBV29-1
J gene: TRBJ1-2
clone size: .
D gene: .
CDR3 DNA: TGCAGCGTTGGACAGGTACCGGGACCTAACTATGGCTACACCTTC
CDR3 protein: CSVGQVPGPNYGYTF

V gene: TRBV7-8
J gene: TRBJ2-3
clone size: .
D gene: .
CDR3 DNA: TGTGCCAGCAGCTTTGGGCGGGACCCACTGGATACGCAGTATTTT
CDR3 protein: CASSFGRDPLDTQYF